Detailed here is one T cell receptor beta chain. The assay was immunoSEQ multiplex PCR, and TCRdb's table has in-frame clones only and misses some. The data show 95,000 to 150,000 clones, about 82% seen once. The entry originates in a study of blood T cell repertoires in COVID-19. The germline V gene has CDR1 SGHVS and CDR2 FQNEAQ. This CDR3 is 16 amino acids long. Trimming at V came to 5 bases and at J to 6 bases, leaving 14 bases not matched to a gene. The V and J genes are TRBV7-8 and TRBJ1-2, with 8 positions matching TRBD1. Material for sequencing was peripheral blood. The sequence was obtained from a man aged 55 to 70 with active or convalescent COVID-19. CDR3 protein: CASSLWDRRTLHGYTF. CDR3 bases: TGTGCCAGCAGCCTCTGGGACAGGCGTACCCTTCATGGCTACACCTTC.